This TCR beta chain was identified in a study of cytomegalovirus exposure and HLA in healthy donors. Overall study results and limits: Donors belonging to an Asian-associated ancestry cluster reportedly showed fewer N-insertions in productive TCRs than the roughly 670-donor mean, according to what a later analysis found. Rare TCR sequences dominated, though some public TCRs recurred in many donors.

CDR1 SGDLS and CDR2 YYNGEE come from the germline V gene. The CDR3 sequence is 13 residues long. V was clipped by 3 bases and J by 6 bases, with 13 bases between them. A word on this clone: Its specificity is unknown.

60 Vbeta and 13 Jbeta primers were used in PCR. The method was immunoSEQ multiplex PCR; TCRdb's version includes in-frame clones alone and lacks a portion of them. This table holds hundreds of thousands of clones, 70% to 80% found once. The genes are TRBV9 and TRBJ2-7, with D possibly matching TRBD1 (5 bases). This receptor was obtained from a woman aged 25 to 39 in good health and CMV-seronegative. The sequencing sample was made of PBMCs. The CDR3 nucleotides are TGTGCCAGCAGCGCGAAAAGGGGAAGCGAGCAGTACTTC. This sequence encodes CASSAKRGSEQYF.